The clone carrying this TCR beta chain was counted a few times. The antigen is not known. The data originate from a study of T-cell reconstitution after alpha-beta-depleted transplantation in children. Study results and limitations: Several hundred expanded graft clones reportedly gave rise to the alpha-beta T cells present about two months after transplant. T-cell counts and diversity at one year post-transplant came mainly from newly produced T cells. Diversity of TCRbeta at day 60 was high in some patients, arising from surviving recipient T cells and thymic progenitors.

The CDR3 is 18 residues long. J gave up 5 bases and V 1 base, and 9 bases lay outside the gene matches. The germline gives CDR1 MDHEN, CDR2 SYDVKM. The TCRbeta library incorporated unique molecular identifiers. In TCRdb, the PCR reads were re-called with MiXCR into one record per CDR3 protein. Counted here are about 590,000 distinct CDR3 sequences, over 10% occurring once; the ten biggest clones make up 2% to 2.5%. Sequences were derived from PBMCs, mostly from graft donor cells, sampled 360 days after TCRalphabeta/CD19-depleted stem cell transplant. The sequence derives from a male patient younger than 18 who had a stem cell transplant for acute myeloid leukemia, so the T cells may come from the graft donor. This chain joins TRBV28 and TRBJ2-5, with TRBD2 matching over 14 bases. In DNA, the CDR3 is TGTGCCAGCAGTTTATATCAGGGACTAGCGGGAGTGGGGGAGACCCAGTACTTC. Protein: CASSLYQGLAGVGETQYF.